The 26 T cell receptor beta chains reported below all come from one sample, sequenced in a study of blood T cell repertoires in COVID-19. Generated by immunoSEQ multiplex PCR, the TCRdb table keeps only in-frame clones and is missing some. The sample has some 200,000 clones; 87% are singletons. The sample comprised peripheral blood. Receptors originate from a woman between 18 and 29 years old who had recovered from COVID-19.

The chain is built from TRBV5-4 and TRBJ2-7; 7 bases fit TRBD2. CDR3 length: 17 residues. Per germline, CDR1 SGHNT and CDR2 YYREEE (reference sequence). V was pared by 4 bases and J by 6 bases, with 19 bases of the junction left unmatched. The CDR3 reads CASSRTKGTPSGGEQYF. The CDR3 coding sequence is TGTGCCAGCAGCCGCACTAAAGGTACGCCTAGCGGAGGCGAGCAGTACTTC.

The J gene is TRBJ1-5, the V gene TRBV25-1; perhaps TRBD1 as D (6 bases). The germline V gene encodes CDR1 MGHDK and CDR2 SYGVNS. The CDR3 spans 14 residues. Trimming stripped 3 bases from V and 2 bases from J, with 8 bases between. CDR3 sequence: CASSDRGGNQPQHF. In nucleotides, the CDR3 is TGTGCCAGCAGTGACAGGGGTGGCAATCAGCCCCAGCATTTT. Using reference TRBV25-1 and TRBJ1-5 for the parts outside the CDR3, the full variable domain is EADIYQTPRYLVIGTGKKITLECSQTMGHDKMYWYQQDPGMELHLIHYSYGVNSTEKGDLSSESTVSRIRTEHFPLTLESARPSHTSQYLCASSDRGGNQPQHFGDGTRLSIL.

The chain joins TRBV11-2 to TRBJ2-7, with TRBD1 matching 9 bases. V dropped 4 bases and J dropped 5; count of bases not matched to a gene: 3. The CDR3 runs 13 residues. Germline CDR1 SGHAT, CDR2 FQNNGV. CDR3 in DNA: TGTGCCAGCAGCTGGACAGGGGATAACGAGCAGTACTTC. Its protein product is CASSWTGDNEQYF. The entire variable domain, with the rest obtained from reference TRBV11-2 and TRBJ2-7, is as follows: EAGVAQSPRYKIIEKRQSVAFWCNPISGHATLYWYQQILGQGPKLLIQFQNNGVVDDSQLPKDRFSAERLKGVDSTLKIQPAKLEDSAVYLCASSWTGDNEQYFGPGTRLTVT.

The chain is built from TRBV24-1 and TRBJ2-3; TRBD1 matches at 12 bases. Germline lookup yields CDR1 KGHDR and CDR2 SFDVKD. V shed 7 bases, J shed 11 bases, and the junction held 9 bases outside the gene matches. This CDR3 is built from 14 residues. This CDR3 reads CATSRDRGRGRQYF. CDR3 DNA sequence: TGTGCCACCAGCCGGGACAGGGGGCGCGGAAGGCAGTATTTT.

The genes are TRBV9 and TRBJ2-1; 11 nucleotides line up with TRBD2. Per the germline V gene, CDR1 is SGDLS and CDR2 is YYNGEE. Losses at the gene ends were 4 bases for V and 4 bases for J; bases not matched to a gene: 4. This CDR3 has 15 amino acids. DNA for the CDR3: TGTGCCAGCAGCTTCAGACTAGCGGGGTACAATGAGCAGTTCTTC. This codes for CASSFRLAGYNEQFF.

The J gene is TRBJ2-2, the V gene TRBV6-5, with D tentatively TRBD1 (5 bases). CDR3 length equals 15 residues. Germline lookup yields CDR1 MNHEY and CDR2 SVGAGI. V lost 3 bases and J 6 bases, leaving 14 bases between the germline ends. The CDR3 loop is CASSYRQGYAGELFF. As DNA, the CDR3 is TGTGCCAGCAGTTATAGGCAGGGTTATGCCGGGGAGCTGTTTTTT.

This clone is a singleton in its sample. The genes are TRBV4-3 and TRBJ1-1; maybe TRBD1 (5 bases). The CDR3 contains 18 residues. The V gene lost 0 bases and the J gene lost 1 base, with 18 bases spanning the gap. CDR1 LGHNA and CDR2 YSLEER come from the germline V gene. Here the CDR3 reads CASSQEVRAGQWNTEAFF. The CDR3 DNA is TGCGCCAGCAGCCAAGAGGTTAGGGCAGGGCAGTGGAACACTGAAGCTTTCTTT.

V gene TRBV7-9 combines with J gene TRBJ1-2; TRBD1 matches 9 bases. CDR3 length: 13 amino acids. The V gene's germline CDR1 is SEHNR and CDR2 FQNEAQ (reference sequence). V shed 3 bases and J 11 bases; nucleotides not matched to a gene: 7. The CDR3: CASSLPGQGIYTF. The CDR3 region has the DNA TGTGCCAGCAGCTTGCCGGGACAGGGCATTTACACCTTC.

V is TRBV4-2 and J is TRBJ2-7; TRBD2 agrees at 9 bases. The trim removed 1 base at V and 7 bases at J, leaving 11 bases unmatched. Germline CDR1 and CDR2: LGHNA and YNFKEQ. The CDR3 has 16 amino acids. CDR3 sequence reads: CASSQVEREANREQYF. The CDR3, as DNA: TGTGCCAGCAGCCAAGTAGAGCGGGAGGCAAATCGGGAGCAGTACTTC.

V gene TRBV11-2 combines with J gene TRBJ2-7; TRBD1 might be the D (5 bases). V dropped 0 bases and J dropped 5 bases, with 11 bases sitting between them. Germline V gene lookup returns CDR1 SGHAT and CDR2 FQNNGV. CDR3 length: 14 residues. The chain's CDR3 is CASSLEVNRHEQYF. The CDR3 region has the DNA TGTGCCAGCAGCTTAGAAGTCAACAGGCACGAGCAGTACTTC.

The chain uses TRBV6-5 and TRBJ2-2; a possible D gene is TRBD1 (7 bases). The CDR3 runs 15 residues. Germline V CDR1 and CDR2: MNHEY, SVGAGI. Trimming removed 1 base from V and 6 bases from J, with 12 bases in between. This CDR3 reads CASSYLQGEAGELFF. CDR3 coding DNA: TGTGCCAGCAGTTACTTGCAGGGGGAGGCCGGGGAGCTGTTTTTT.

The V and J genes are TRBV7-9 and TRBJ1-1, with D uncertain. V lost 2 bases and J 6 bases, leaving 13 bases between the germline ends. Germline V gives CDR1 SEHNR, CDR2 FQNEAQ (reference sequence). The CDR3 is made up of 14 amino acids. CDR3 DNA sequence: TGTGCCAGCAGCTTATCCGGGAATGATGCTGAAGCTTTCTTT. Its protein is CASSLSGNDAEAFF.

In nucleotides, the CDR3 is TGTGCCAGCTCACCATCTGGGACAGGGAGCTCTGGAAACACCATATATTTT. Translation gives CASSPSGTGSSGNTIYF. V gene TRBV18 combines with J gene TRBJ1-3, with 9 positions matching TRBD1. The V gene end was trimmed by 2 bases and the J gene end by 0 bases; junction bases not matched to a gene: 5. The germline V gene has CDR1 KGHSH and CDR2 LQKENI. The CDR3 sequence is 17 residues long.

The rearrangement links TRBV11-3 to TRBJ1-2; no firm D call. The germline gives CDR1 SGHNT, CDR2 YENEEA. This CDR3 is built from 15 residues. With 5 bases removed from V and 1 base from J, the gap between germline ends came to 14 bases. CDR3 amino acids: CASSPTNDINYGYTF. Written as DNA, the CDR3 is TGTGCCAGCAGCCCAACAAACGACATTAACTATGGCTACACCTTC.

The rearrangement links TRBV7-3 to TRBJ1-1, with TRBD1 as a possible D gene (5 bases). The V end was cut by 2 bases, the J end by 6 bases, with 16 bases between. Per germline, CDR1 SGHTA and CDR2 FQGTGA. This CDR3 spans 15 amino acids. The CDR3, as DNA: TGTGCCAGCAGCTTAGCACCGGGGGTGGGCTCTGAAGCTTTCTTT. Protein: CASSLAPGVGSEAFF.

This clone showed up just a few times. The V gene is TRBV7-7, the J gene TRBJ2-1, with D unresolved. CDR1 and CDR2 from the germline V gene are SSHAT and FNYEAQ (reference sequence). This CDR3 contains 15 residues. V lost 2 bases and J lost 0, with 8 bases in between. CDR3 sequence: CASSLWASSYNEQFF. For the CDR3, the DNA is TGTGCCAGCAGCTTATGGGCCAGCTCCTACAATGAGCAGTTCTTC. Together with reference TRBV7-7 and TRBJ2-1, the CDR3 gives the full variable domain: GAGVSQSPRYKVTKRGQDVTLRCDPISSHATLYWYQQALGQGPEFLTYFNYEAQPDKSGLPSDRFSAERPEGSISTLTIQRTEQRDSAMYRCASSLWASSYNEQFFGPGTRLTVL.

The chain recombines TRBV30 with TRBJ1-4; 7 bases agree with TRBD1. With V trimmed by 2 bases and J by 4 bases, 4 bases remained unmatched. The germline CDR1 and CDR2 sequences are GTSNPN and SVGIG (reference sequence). CDR3 size: 14 residues. The CDR3 DNA reads as TGTGCCTGGAGTTGGACAGGTTTTAATGAAAAACTGTTTTTT. This encodes CAWSWTGFNEKLFF.

The chain links TRBV4-1 to TRBJ1-2; D not certain. V was trimmed by 2 bases and J by 4 bases, leaving 11 bases between them. Germline lookup yields CDR1 MGHRA and CDR2 YSYEKL. The CDR3 runs 14 residues. The CDR3 protein is CASSQSVASYGYTF. In DNA, the CDR3 is TGCGCCAGCAGCCAAAGCGTGGCGAGCTATGGCTACACCTTC.

This chain joins TRBV20-1 and TRBJ1-5; perhaps TRBD1 as D (5 bases). Germline V gene sequence: CDR1 DFQATT, CDR2 SNEGSKA (reference sequence). The CDR3 spans 13 residues. The V and J ends lost 3 bases and 6 bases respectively, with 12 bases between them. The CDR3 reads CSASGGEGQPQHF. The CDR3 DNA follows: TGCAGTGCTAGTGGGGGTGAGGGTCAGCCCCAGCATTTT.

The rearrangement links TRBV14 to TRBJ2-3, with TRBD2 matching over 9 bases. The CDR3 has 20 residues. The ends lost 4 bases at V and 2 bases at J; junction bases unmatched: 19. Per the germline V gene, CDR1 is SGHDN and CDR2 is FVKESK. The CDR3 DNA is TGTGCCAGCAGCCCCAACCTGGGACTAGCTGGCAGTGGGAACACAGATACGCAGTATTTT. Translated: CASSPNLGLAGSGNTDTQYF. The whole variable domain, remainder taken from reference TRBV14 and TRBJ2-3, is EAGVTQFPSHSVIEKGQTVTLRCDPISGHDNLYWYRRVMGKEIKFLLHFVKESKQDESGMPNNRFLAERTGGTYSTLKVQPAELEDSGVYFCASSPNLGLAGSGNTDTQYFGPGTRLTVL.

This clone appeared a single time. The CDR3 sequence: CASSARGSSYNEQFF. The CDR3 nucleotides read TGTGCCAGTAGTGCTAGAGGGAGCTCCTACAATGAGCAGTTCTTC. V is TRBV19 and J is TRBJ2-1; a possible D gene is TRBD2 (5 bases). This CDR3 region has 15 residues. The germline V and J ends were trimmed by 5 bases and 0 bases, with 11 bases remaining between them. From germline, CDR1 is LNHDA and CDR2 SQIVND (reference sequence).

The chain combines TRBV19 with TRBJ2-3, with 7 bases fitting TRBD2. The CDR3 length is 13 residues. CDR1 and CDR2 from the germline V gene are LNHDA and SQIVND (reference sequence). V shed 4 bases and J 10 bases; nucleotides not matched to a gene: 8. The CDR3 bases are TGTGCCAGTAGTACATGGGAGGGGAGGGCGCAGTATTTT. As protein: CASSTWEGRAQYF.

The V gene is TRBV5-1, the J gene TRBJ2-1, with TRBD2 matching over 12 bases. The CDR3 consists of 17 residues. Germline V CDR1 and CDR2: SGHRS, YFSETQ. Unmatched junction bases numbered 9, after V lost 4 bases and J lost 4 bases. The CDR3 bases are TGCGCCAGCAGCAACGGACTAGCGGGACTTTTATACAATGAGCAGTTCTTC. This gives the protein CASSNGLAGLLYNEQFF.

The rearrangement uses TRBV28 and TRBJ1-3, with D unclear. Trimming took off 2 bases at V and 4 bases at J, with 15 bases between the two ends. Germline V lookup: CDR1 MDHEN, CDR2 SYDVKM. This CDR3 contains 16 residues. The CDR3 here is CASSLGGQGFGNTIYF. The CDR3 coding sequence is TGTGCCAGCAGTTTAGGAGGCCAAGGGTTCGGAAACACCATATATTTT.

CDR3 region: CASSRSGQNNEQFF. The CDR3 nucleotides are TGTGCCAGCTCACGTTCGGGACAGAACAATGAGCAGTTCTTC. The rearrangement uses TRBV18 and TRBJ2-1; 7 positions agree with TRBD1. CDR1 is KGHSH, CDR2 LQKENI, per germline. The CDR3 loop spans 14 amino acids. The V segment lost 4 bases and the J segment 5 bases; nucleotides outside the gene matches: 5.

The V gene is TRBV11-2, the J gene TRBJ1-2, with D uncertain. The CDR3 is made up of 16 amino acids. Deletions cut 4 bases from V and 3 bases from J, with 18 bases between. From germline, CDR1 is SGHAT and CDR2 FQNNGV. In DNA, the CDR3 is TGTGCCAGCAGCTCCGCTGTTATGACGAGGGACTATGGCTACACCTTC. Its protein product is CASSSAVMTRDYGYTF.